This T cell receptor (beta chain) was found in a study of T cells in Graves' hyperthyroidism and ophthalmopathy. There were TCR beta CDR3 regions amplified from RNA transcripts. HTBI primers were the set used in a first-round RT-PCR of the TCR CDR3. TCRdb used MiXCR to reprocess the multiplex PCR reads, holding one entry per CDR3 protein. The sample holds about 59,000 distinct CDR3 sequences, about 50% seen once. Germline CDR1 reads DFQATT; CDR2 reads SNEGSKA (reference sequence). Between the trimmed V and J ends, which lost 5 bases and 6 bases, there was a span of 8 bases. This CDR3 is 10 amino acids long.

This chain uses TRBV20-1 with TRBJ2-7; D unresolved. The source material was blood. The receptor was isolated from a woman aged 55-70 years with Graves' ophthalmopathy. CDR3 sequence reads: CSASGGEQYF. The CDR3, as DNA: TGCAGTGCTTCCGGCGGCGAGCAGTACTTC.